This TCR beta chain was sequenced in a study of shared clonotypes between healthy human individuals. This clone was observed a handful of times. Study donors comprised healthy, HIV-negative adults devoid of recent acute infection or vaccination. The authors divided CD4+ cells into CD45RA+ naive and CD45RA-negative memory subsets. This CDR3 has 14 residues. Germline assignment: CDR1 SGHVS and CDR2 FNYEAQ. The ends lost 5 bases at V and 7 bases at J; junction bases unmatched: 5. Repertoires were generated with immunoSEQ multiplex PCR, while TCRdb's copy carries only in-frame clones and drops some. The sample consists of hundreds of thousands of clones, under 80% of them appearing once.

The chain links TRBV7-6 to TRBJ2-1; 10 nucleotides match TRBD1. This receptor was identified in a woman aged 25 to 45 in good health. The sequenced sample consisted of memory CD4+ T cells sorted from blood. Subset reported: CD45RA-negative fraction. In DNA, the CDR3 is TGTGCCAGCAGCATAGGACAGGGGGGGAATGAGCAGTTCTTC. Encoded protein: CASSIGQGGNEQFF.